This T cell receptor (beta chain) stems from a study of radiation and T cells in renal cell carcinoma. This clone has only one observation. The CDR3 has 12 residues. With 3 bases removed from V and 6 bases from J, the gap between germline ends came to 8 bases. Looked up from germline, CDR1 is MDHEN and CDR2 is SYDVKM. Clones were read by immunoSEQ multiplex PCR, and TCRdb kept only the in-frame ones, dropping some. The sample has roughly 92,000 clones, roughly 82% seen once. Time point of the sample: blood 4 weeks post-SBRT, at nephrectomy. Documented treatment: 15 Gy SBRT to primary tumor, nephrectomy 4 weeks later. Nephrectomy followed 15 Gy stereotactic body radiation by 4 weeks.

Sample: blood, taken from a patient whose treatment included radiotherapy and nephrectomy. The source of this sequence is a man aged 55 to 70 with renal cell carcinoma. This chain connects TRBV28 to TRBJ1-2; D perhaps matches TRBD1 (6 bases). The CDR3 DNA is TGTGCCAGCAGTTTTGGACAGCATGGCTACACCTTC. It yields the protein CASSFGQHGYTF.